This record covers a single T cell receptor (beta chain). Its antigen remains unidentified. The sample comes from a study of lymphopenia after photon versus proton radiotherapy. Using immunoSEQ multiplex PCR, the repertoire was profiled, and TCRdb retains in-frame clones only, with some absent. Among roughly 40,000 clones listed, roughly four fifths were seen once. Trimming at V came to 6 bases and at J to 5 bases, leaving 9 bases not matched to a gene. The CDR3 is made up of 14 amino acids. Germline CDR1 SQVTM, CDR2 ANQGSEA. Findings of the study overall: In patients who died, overall survival fell as post-nadir TCR diversity dropped more. Survival link was tested only in deceased patients; proton benefit remains a possibility. After lymphocyte nadir, photon-treated repertoires showed oligoclonal expansion, especially CD8+ Temra.

This TCR derives from a woman in her 70s with pancreatic cancer. This rearrangement joins TRBV29-1 to TRBJ2-1, with 8 bases lining up with TRBD2. Sequenced material: peripheral blood, taken from a patient treated with proton-based radiotherapy. The CDR3 bases are TGCAGCGTCCGAGGGACTAGGGGGAACAATGAGCAGTTCTTC. Protein product: CSVRGTRGNNEQFF.